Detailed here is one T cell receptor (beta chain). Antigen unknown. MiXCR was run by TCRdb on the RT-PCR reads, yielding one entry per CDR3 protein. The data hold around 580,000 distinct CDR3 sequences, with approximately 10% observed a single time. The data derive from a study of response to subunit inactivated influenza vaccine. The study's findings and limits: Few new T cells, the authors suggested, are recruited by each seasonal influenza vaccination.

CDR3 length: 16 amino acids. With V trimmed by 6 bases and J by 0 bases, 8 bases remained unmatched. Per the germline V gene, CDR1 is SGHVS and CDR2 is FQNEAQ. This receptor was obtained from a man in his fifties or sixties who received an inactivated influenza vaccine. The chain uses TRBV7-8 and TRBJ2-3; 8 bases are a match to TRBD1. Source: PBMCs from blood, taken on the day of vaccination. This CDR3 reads CASSSIRDRSTDTQYF. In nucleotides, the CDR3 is TGTGCCAGCAGTTCGATCCGGGACAGGAGCACAGATACGCAGTATTTT.